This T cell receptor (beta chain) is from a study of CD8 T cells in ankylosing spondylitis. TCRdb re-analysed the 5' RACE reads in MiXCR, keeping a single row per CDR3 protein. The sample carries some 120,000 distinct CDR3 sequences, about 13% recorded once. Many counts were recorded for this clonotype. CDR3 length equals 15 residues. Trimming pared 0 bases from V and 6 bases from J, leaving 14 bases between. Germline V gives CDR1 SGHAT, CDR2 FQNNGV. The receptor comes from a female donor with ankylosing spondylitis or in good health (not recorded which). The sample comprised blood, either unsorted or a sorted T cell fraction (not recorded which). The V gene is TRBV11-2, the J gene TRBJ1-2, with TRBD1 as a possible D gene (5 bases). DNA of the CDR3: TGTGCCAGCAGCTTAGAACCGGCAGGGTATAATGGCTACACCTTC. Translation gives CASSLEPAGYNGYTF. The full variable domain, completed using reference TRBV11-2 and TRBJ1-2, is EAGVAQSPRYKIIEKRQSVAFWCNPISGHATLYWYQQILGQGPKLLIQFQNNGVVDDSQLPKDRFSAERLKGVDSTLKIQPAKLEDSAVYLCASSLEPAGYNGYTFGSGTRLTVV.